The next 9 T cell receptor beta chains were all read from a single sample in a study of shared clonotypes between healthy human individuals. Sequenced by immunoSEQ multiplex PCR; TCRdb stores in-frame clones only, minus some. The sample yields roughly 2.6 million clones, roughly 92% seen once. The sequenced material came from naive CD4+ T cells sorted from blood. Subset given: CD45RA+ positively selected. The receptors were sampled from a man between 18 and 29 years old in good health.

V and J are TRBV6-5 and TRBJ1-3, with 11 bases fitting TRBD1. Germline CDR1 reads MNHEY; CDR2 reads SVGAGI. The CDR3 is made up of 15 amino acids. The ends lost 5 bases at V and 8 bases at J; junction bases unmatched: 8. The CDR3 spells CASSKRTGGAHTIYF. The CDR3 DNA follows: TGTGCCAGCAGTAAACGGACAGGGGGCGCGCACACCATATATTTT.

The V call is TRBV6-4, the J call TRBJ2-5, with 13 bases aligning to TRBD2. The trim removed 4 bases at V and 0 bases at J, leaving 8 bases unmatched. CDR3 length: 18 amino acids. Looked up from germline, CDR1 is MRHNA and CDR2 is SNTAGT. The DNA of the CDR3 is TGTGCCAGCAGTGCCCCGGGACTAGCGGGGTCTTACCAAGAGACCCAGTACTTC. Amino acid sequence: CASSAPGLAGSYQETQYF.

This rearrangement joins TRBV18 to TRBJ2-5, with D uncertain. Germline V gene data show CDR1 as KGHSH and CDR2 as LQKENI. The CDR3 totals 15 residues. V lost 6 bases to trimming and J lost 7 bases, with 21 bases between them. CDR3: CASSAGRQELGTQYF. As DNA, the CDR3 is TGTGCCAGCTCTGCCGGACGGCAGGAGCTAGGGACCCAGTACTTC.

V usage is TRBV29-1 and J usage is TRBJ2-1; 8 bases fit TRBD1. Germline CDR1 SQVTM, CDR2 ANQGSEA. J gave up 6 bases and V 7 bases, and 5 bases lay outside the gene matches. CDR3 length equals 12 residues. Written as DNA, the CDR3 is TGCAGCGGCGGACAGGGAAGCAATGAGCAGTTCTTC. Its translation: CSGGQGSNEQFF.

This chain joins TRBV10-3 and TRBJ2-7; D assignment may be TRBD1 or TRBD2 (6 bases each). The germline gives CDR1 ENHRY, CDR2 SYGVKD. CDR3 length: 13 residues. V lost 11 bases and J lost 0, with 14 bases in between. CDR3 bases: TGTGCCGCCGGCGGGACAACCTCCTACGAGCAGTACTTC. Translating it yields CAAGGTTSYEQYF.

The rearrangement joins TRBV30 to TRBJ2-1; 10 nucleotides align to TRBD2. The length of the CDR3 is 16 residues. Per the germline V gene, CDR1 is GTSNPN and CDR2 is SVGIG (reference sequence). V trimming: 4 bases; J trimming: 9 bases; junction bases outside the gene matches: 15. The CDR3 DNA reads as TGTGCCTGGACGTGGTCGAGGGTAGCGGGGGGCTTTGAGCAGTTCTTC. Translation: CAWTWSRVAGGFEQFF.

This clone was detected once. CDR3: CASSLDSPLAKNIQYF. Here the CDR3 DNA reads TGTGCCAGCAGCTTAGATTCACCCCTAGCCAAAAACATTCAGTACTTC. The chain is built from TRBV7-8 and TRBJ2-4, with unresolved D. Trimming pared 1 base from V and 0 bases from J, leaving 10 bases between. The length of the CDR3 is 16 residues. Germline-derived CDR1 and CDR2 are SGHVS and FQNEAQ.

The chain recombines TRBV19 with TRBJ1-1, with 7 bases identical to TRBD1. The CDR3 has 14 residues. Germline-derived CDR1 and CDR2 are LNHDA and SQIVND (reference sequence). V dropped 6 bases and J dropped 4; count of bases not matched to a gene: 8. The CDR3 nucleotides read TGTGCCAGTAGAGAGGGGGCGCAGTCCACTGAAGCTTTCTTT. Residues: CASREGAQSTEAFF.

This clone was seen just once. V usage is TRBV7-8 and J usage is TRBJ1-1; a possible D gene is TRBD1 (5 bases). V was cut by 2 bases and J by 2 bases, with 15 bases left in between. The germline V gene encodes CDR1 SGHVS and CDR2 FQNEAQ. There are 16 residues in the CDR3. The CDR3 sequence is CASSLSINRINTEAFF. The CDR3 nucleotides are TGTGCCAGCAGCTTATCTATAAACAGGATTAACACTGAAGCTTTCTTT. The full variable domain, completed using reference TRBV7-8 and TRBJ1-1, is GAGVSQSPRYKVAKRGQDVALRCDPISGHVSLFWYQQALGQGPEFLTYFQNEAQLDKSGLPSDRFFAERPEGSVSTLKIQRTQQEDSAVYLCASSLSINRINTEAFFGQGTRLTVV.